This T cell receptor (beta chain) emerged from a study of CD8 T cells in ankylosing spondylitis. General observations from the study: It was reported that disease-linked clones were significantly enriched in matched ankylosing spondylitis synovial fluid. For ankylosing spondylitis blood, a TCR beta motif of eight or nine highly homologous variants appeared characteristic. Earlier work had already found some motif variants in reactive arthritis synovial fluid and blood.

With 8 bases clipped from V and 3 bases from J, the junction kept 10 bases outside the gene matches. The CDR3 covers 14 residues. Germline CDR1 reads MNHNS; CDR2 reads SASEGT. TCRdb fed the 5' RACE reads into MiXCR, producing one record per CDR3 protein. The sample gives some 330,000 distinct CDR3 sequences, around 7.6% of which show up once; roughly 15% is in the top ten. This clonotype showed up many times. No antigen is known for it. This chain uses TRBV6-1 with TRBJ2-7, with TRBD2 matching 7 bases. The sequence was collected from a male donor with ankylosing spondylitis. What was sequenced was blood, either unsorted or a sorted T cell fraction (not recorded which). The CDR3 loop reads CASHKGGSGYEQYF. CDR3 sequence (DNA): TGTGCCAGCCATAAGGGCGGGAGCGGCTACGAGCAGTACTTC.